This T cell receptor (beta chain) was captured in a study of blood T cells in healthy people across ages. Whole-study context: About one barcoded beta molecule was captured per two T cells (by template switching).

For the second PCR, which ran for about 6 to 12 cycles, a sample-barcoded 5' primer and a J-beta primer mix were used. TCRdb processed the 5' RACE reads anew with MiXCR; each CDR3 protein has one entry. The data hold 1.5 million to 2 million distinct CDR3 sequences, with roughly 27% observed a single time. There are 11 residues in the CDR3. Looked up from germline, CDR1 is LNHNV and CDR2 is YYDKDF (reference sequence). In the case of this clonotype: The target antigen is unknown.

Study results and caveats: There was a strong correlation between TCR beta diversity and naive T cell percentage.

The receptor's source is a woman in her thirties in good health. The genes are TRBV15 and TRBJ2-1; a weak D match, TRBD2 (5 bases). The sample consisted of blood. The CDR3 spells CVSTGNGEQFF. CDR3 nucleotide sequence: TGTGTCTCGACGGGGAACGGTGAGCAGTTCTTC.